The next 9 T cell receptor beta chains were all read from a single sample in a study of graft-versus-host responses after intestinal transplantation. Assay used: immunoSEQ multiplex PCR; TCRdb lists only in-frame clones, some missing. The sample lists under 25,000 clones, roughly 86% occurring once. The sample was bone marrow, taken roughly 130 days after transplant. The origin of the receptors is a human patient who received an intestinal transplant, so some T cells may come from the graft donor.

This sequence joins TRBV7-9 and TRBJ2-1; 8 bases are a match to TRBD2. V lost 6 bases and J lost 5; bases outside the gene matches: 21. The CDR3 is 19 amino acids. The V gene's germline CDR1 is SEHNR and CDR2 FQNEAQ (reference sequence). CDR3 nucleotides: TGTGCCAGCAGGCCGAAGGCCCCACAAGCGGGAGCCGTCGACAATGAGCAGTTCTTC. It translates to CASRPKAPQAGAVDNEQFF. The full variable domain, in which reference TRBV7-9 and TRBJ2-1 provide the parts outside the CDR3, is DTGVSQNPRHKITKRGQNVTFRCDPISEHNRLYWYRQTLGQGPEFLTYFQNEAQLEKSRLLSDRFSAERPKGSFSTLEIQRTEQGDSAMYLCASRPKAPQAGAVDNEQFFGPGTRLTVL.

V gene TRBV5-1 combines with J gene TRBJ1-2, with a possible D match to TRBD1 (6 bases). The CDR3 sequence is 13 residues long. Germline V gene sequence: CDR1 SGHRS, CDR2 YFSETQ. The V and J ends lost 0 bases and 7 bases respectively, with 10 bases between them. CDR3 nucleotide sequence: TGCGCCAGCAGCTTGGCCCCGGACAGTGGCTACACCTTC. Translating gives CASSLAPDSGYTF.

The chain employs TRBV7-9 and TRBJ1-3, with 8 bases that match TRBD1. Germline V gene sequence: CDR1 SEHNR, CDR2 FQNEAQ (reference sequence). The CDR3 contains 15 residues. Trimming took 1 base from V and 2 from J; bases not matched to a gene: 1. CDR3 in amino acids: CASSLGTGTGNTIYF. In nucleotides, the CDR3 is TGTGCCAGCAGCTTAGGGACAGGGACTGGAAACACCATATATTTT.

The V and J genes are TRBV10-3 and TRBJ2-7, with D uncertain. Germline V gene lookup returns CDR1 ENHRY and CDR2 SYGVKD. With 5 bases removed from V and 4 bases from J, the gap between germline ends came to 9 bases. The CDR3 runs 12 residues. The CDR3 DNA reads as TGTGCCATCAGTAACATGAGATACGAGCAGTACTTC. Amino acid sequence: CAISNMRYEQYF.

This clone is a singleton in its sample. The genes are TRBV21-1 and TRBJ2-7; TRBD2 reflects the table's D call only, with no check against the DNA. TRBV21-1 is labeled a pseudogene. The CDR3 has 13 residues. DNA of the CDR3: TGTGCCGGACGGGAGGGTGTCTCCTACGAGCAGTACTTC. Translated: CAGREGVSYEQYF.

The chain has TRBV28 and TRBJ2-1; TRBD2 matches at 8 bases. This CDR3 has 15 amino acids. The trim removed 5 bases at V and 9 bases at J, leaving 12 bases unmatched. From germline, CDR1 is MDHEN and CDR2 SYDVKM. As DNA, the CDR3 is TGTGCCAGCAGTCCAAGGGGGACTAGTTATTTTGAGCAGTTCTTC. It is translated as CASSPRGTSYFEQFF.

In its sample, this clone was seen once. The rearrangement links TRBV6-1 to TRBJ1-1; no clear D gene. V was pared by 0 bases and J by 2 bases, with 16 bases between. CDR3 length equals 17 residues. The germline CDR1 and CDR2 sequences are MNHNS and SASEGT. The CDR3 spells CASSEALGRPLNTEAFF. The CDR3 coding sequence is TGTGCCAGCAGTGAAGCGCTTGGCAGGCCTCTTAACACTGAAGCTTTCTTT.

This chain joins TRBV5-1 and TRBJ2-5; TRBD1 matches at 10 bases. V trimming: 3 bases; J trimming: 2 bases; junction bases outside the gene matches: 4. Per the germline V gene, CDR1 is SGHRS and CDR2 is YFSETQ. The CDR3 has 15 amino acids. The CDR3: CASSSDRGRQETQYF. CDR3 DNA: TGCGCCAGCAGCTCGGACAGGGGGAGGCAAGAGACCCAGTACTTC.

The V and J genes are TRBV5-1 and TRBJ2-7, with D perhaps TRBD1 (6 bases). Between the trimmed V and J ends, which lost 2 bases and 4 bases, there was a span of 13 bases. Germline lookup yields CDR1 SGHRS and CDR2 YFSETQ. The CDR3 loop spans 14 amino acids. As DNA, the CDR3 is TGCGCCAGCAGCTTACCGGACAGCCGTTACGAGCAGTACTTC. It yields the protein CASSLPDSRYEQYF.